Listed below are T cell receptor beta chains from one sample, sequenced in a study of cytomegalovirus exposure and HLA in healthy donors. Only in-frame clones appear in the TCRdb table, and some are missing; sequencing was by immunoSEQ multiplex PCR. The sample lists 55,000 to 75,000 clones, 70% to 75% occurring once. The sequenced sample was PBMCs. The receptors were gathered from a man aged 30 to 45 in good health and CMV-seropositive. The CDR3 runs from the conserved cysteine through the conserved F or W. D genes are given only for firm matches. Rows may omit the clone size; those that give it use once, few, many or a size class.

j_gene	d_gene	len	abundance	v_gene	CDR3nt	CDR3aa
TRBJ1-2	NA	13	NA	TRBV28	TGTGCCAGCAGTCTTTCTAGGAACTATGGCTACACCTTC	CASSLSRNYGYTF
TRBJ2-7	TRBD2	13	NA	TRBV6-5	TGTGCCAGCAAAGATAGCGGGGGATACGAGCAGTACTTC	CASKDSGGYEQYF
TRBJ2-7	NA	9	NA	TRBV20-1	TGCAGTGCTCGGGGGTTGGAGCACTTC	CSARGLEHF
TRBJ2-7	NA	12	NA	TRBV6-1	TGTGCCAGCAGTGCACAGGGAAGCGAGCAGTACTTC	CASSAQGSEQYF
TRBJ1-1	NA	16	NA	TRBV9	TGTGCCAGCAGCGTATCGACATCAACTGTGAACACTGAAGCTTTCTTT	CASSVSTSTVNTEAFF
TRBJ1-1	NA	12	NA	TRBV19	TGTGCCAGTAGTATAGGGGGGACACCGGCTTTCTTT	CASSIGGTPAFF
TRBJ1-6	TRBD1	11	NA	TRBV20-1	TGCAGTGCTGTCCGGGACAGGTGGTTTTCATTT	CSAVRDRWFSF
TRBJ1-2	NA	14	NA	TRBV7-2	TGTGCCAGCACCTCAAACCCCGAACCAGGTGGCTACACCTTC	CASTSNPEPGGYTF
TRBJ1-2	TRBD1	14	NA	TRBV7-3	TGTGCCAGCAGCTTAGGAGGGGGCGAAGATGGCTACACCTTC	CASSLGGGEDGYTF
TRBJ1-6	NA	15	few	TRBV7-2	TGTGCCAGCAGCTTAGACCGGACAGATAATTCACCCCTCCACTTT	CASSLDRTDNSPLHF
TRBJ2-7	TRBD2	15	NA	TRBV7-2	TGTGCCAGCAGCCCCACCGGCGGGGGCTCCTACGAGCAGTACTTC	CASSPTGGGSYEQYF
TRBJ2-5	TRBD2	17	NA	TRBV4-3	TGCGCCAGCAGCCAAGATAGCGGGGGGGCCGGGCAAGAGACCCAGTACTTC	CASSQDSGGAGQETQYF
TRBJ1-1	TRBD1	16	few	TRBV25-1	TGTGCCAGCACTGAAACATCCAACAGGGGGAACACTGAAGCTTTCTTT	CASTETSNRGNTEAFF
TRBJ1-2	NA	13	NA	TRBV18	TGTGCCAGCTCACCACCTTCTCTACGAGGCTACACCTTC	CASSPPSLRGYTF
TRBJ2-7	TRBD1	14	NA	TRBV2	TGTGCCAGCAGTTTCCGGGACAGGGAGGGCGAGCAGTACTTC	CASSFRDREGEQYF
TRBJ2-3	NA	16	few	TRBV7-2	TGTGCCAGCAGCTTAGGACTCCCCGTAAAGTTAGATACGCAGTATTTT	CASSLGLPVKLDTQYF
TRBJ1-1	NA	12	few	TRBV29-1	TGCAGCGTTGGCCTCAGGGTTGGTGAAGCTTTCTTT	CSVGLRVGEAFF
TRBJ1-2	TRBD1	15	NA	TRBV29-1	TGCAGCGTTGTCGGCCAGGGACAGGGCCTCTATGGCTACACCTTC	CSVVGQGQGLYGYTF
TRBJ2-7	TRBD1	13	NA	TRBV5-1	TGCGCCAGCAGAAGGGACAGCCTCTACGAGCAGTACTTC	CASRRDSLYEQYF
TRBJ2-3	TRBD2	17	NA	TRBV7-3	TGTGCCAGCAGCTTATACGGGACTAGCATGGGAACAGATACGCAGTATTTT	CASSLYGTSMGTDTQYF
TRBJ2-3	NA	13	NA	TRBV11-3	TGTGCCAGCAGCTTGGGGCAGGGAGGTACGCAGTATTTT	CASSLGQGGTQYF
TRBJ1-1	TRBD1	18	NA	TRBV4-2	TGTGCCAGCAGCCAGAGTCAGGCCGGGACAGGGGGCAGGCCTGAAGCTTTCTTT	CASSQSQAGTGGRPEAFF
TRBJ1-2	NA	15	NA	TRBV29-1	TGCAGCGTTGAAATCCTCCCGGGTTTAAACTATGGCTACACCTTC	CSVEILPGLNYGYTF
TRBJ2-5	NA	17	NA	TRBV7-9	TGTGCCAGCAGCTTAGGGAGGCAAGTTGGAGCTGAAGAGACCCAGTACTTC	CASSLGRQVGAEETQYF
TRBJ1-1	NA	13	NA	TRBV18	TGTGCCAGCTCACAGGGACACAACACTGAAGCTTTCTTT	CASSQGHNTEAFF
TRBJ1-3	NA	17	once	TRBV4-1	TGCGCCAGCAGCCAAGTGCCAGACAGCCTCTCTGGAAACACCATATATTTT	CASSQVPDSLSGNTIYF
TRBJ2-5	NA	15	NA	TRBV6-4	TGTGCCAGCAGTGCTGAGGCGGGGGCGCAAGAGACCCAGTACTTC	CASSAEAGAQETQYF
TRBJ1-3	TRBD1	14	NA	TRBV6-5	TGTGCCAGCAGTACAGGGGGCGGTGGAAACACCATATATTTT	CASSTGGGGNTIYF
TRBJ2-5	TRBD2	15	NA	TRBV7-3	TGTGCCAGCAGTTATGCTAGCGGGGGGAGGGAGACCCAGTACTTC	CASSYASGGRETQYF
TRBJ2-7	TRBD2	15	NA	TRBV9	TGTGCCAGCAGCGGGGGGACTAGCGGCCTCTACGAGCAGTACTTC	CASSGGTSGLYEQYF
TRBJ2-7	NA	13	NA	TRBV28	TGTGCCAGCAGTTGGGAGAGAATTTACGAGCAGTACTTC	CASSWERIYEQYF
TRBJ1-2	TRBD1	12	NA	TRBV9	TGTGCCAGCAGCGGGACAGGGGATGGCTACACCTTC	CASSGTGDGYTF
TRBJ1-6	TRBD1	14	NA	TRBV7-6	TGTGCCAGCAGACCAGGACAGGGTAATTCACCCCTCCACTTT	CASRPGQGNSPLHF
TRBJ2-1	NA	16	few	TRBV4-1	TGCGCCAGCAGCCATAGCCTGCGGGGAAGAGGTAATGAGCAGTTCTTC	CASSHSLRGRGNEQFF
TRBJ1-5	TRBD1	15	NA	TRBV18	TGTGCCAGCTCACCAAGACAGGGGATCAGCCAGCCCCAGCATTTT	CASSPRQGISQPQHF
TRBJ2-1	NA	15	NA	TRBV12-2	TGTGCAAGTCGCATCGGGACAGCATTTATCAATGAGCAGTTCTTC	CASRIGTAFINEQFF
TRBJ2-1	NA	13	NA	TRBV30	TGTGCCTGGAGGCAGGACTATCACAATGAGCAGTTCTTC	CAWRQDYHNEQFF
TRBJ1-5	TRBD1	15	NA	TRBV7-2	TGTGCCAGCAGCTTATCCACTGACAGGGTCCAGCCCCAGCATTTT	CASSLSTDRVQPQHF
TRBJ2-7	TRBD2	15	NA	TRBV9	TGTGCCAGCAGCCTAACTAGCGGGGAGTTCAGCGAGCAGTACTTC	CASSLTSGEFSEQYF
TRBJ2-7	NA	12	NA	TRBV6-1	TGTGCCAGCAGTGCACAGGGAATCGAGCAGTACTTC	CASSAQGIEQYF
TRBJ2-6	TRBD2	20	once	TRBV30	TGTGCCTGGAGTCCTGAGAGCTGGACCCCGGGAGGCTCTGGGGCCAACGTCCTGACTTTC	CAWSPESWTPGGSGANVLTF
TRBJ2-2	NA	13	NA	TRBV27	TGTGCCAGCAACCTACAGGGTAGCGGGGAGCTGTTTTTT	CASNLQGSGELFF
TRBJ2-7	NA	12	NA	TRBV7-2	TGTGCCAGCAGTTCAGCAGGGGTAACCCAGTACTTC	CASSSAGVTQYF
TRBJ1-1	NA	14	NA	TRBV19	TGTGCCAGTAGTCTCCAACAGGGGAACACTGAAGCTTTCTTT	CASSLQQGNTEAFF
TRBJ1-6	NA	15	NA	TRBV2	TGTGCCAGCTTACCTACGACAGGCTCCGCTTCACCCCTCCACTTT	CASLPTTGSASPLHF
TRBJ2-1	NA	15	few	TRBV19	TGTGCCAGTAGGCCCGGACAGTTCTCCTACAATGAGCAGTTCTTC	CASRPGQFSYNEQFF
TRBJ1-1	NA	16	few	TRBV9	TGTGCCAGCAGCGTAGAGCGGACAGCAAACAACACTGAAGCTTTCTTT	CASSVERTANNTEAFF
TRBJ2-1	TRBD2	19	NA	TRBV7-6	TGTGCCAGCAGCTTACCCGGAAGAAGTCGGGGGGTCCCCTACAATGAGCAGTTCTTC	CASSLPGRSRGVPYNEQFF
TRBJ1-1	TRBD1	15	NA	TRBV9	TGTGCCAGCAGCGTTCAGACAGGGGGAGTCACTGAAGCTTTCTTT	CASSVQTGGVTEAFF
TRBJ1-5	NA	14	few	TRBV11-2	TGTGCCAGCAGCTTAGGGGAGGGAAGTCGGCCCCAGCATTTT	CASSLGEGSRPQHF
TRBJ2-5	NA	11	NA	TRBV9	TGTGCCAGCAGCCGGGAGGAGACCCAGTACTTC	CASSREETQYF
TRBJ1-1	NA	15	few	TRBV28	TGTGCCAGCAGTTCGGTTCGGTCGCGGGGCACTGAAGCTTTCTTT	CASSSVRSRGTEAFF
TRBJ1-3	NA	14	NA	TRBV13	TGTGCCAGCAGCCCGAGCGACTCTGGAAACACCATATATTTT	CASSPSDSGNTIYF
TRBJ2-3	NA	16	NA	TRBV1	TGCACCAGCAGGAGGGCGGGGGGGCCTGGGACAGATACGCAGTATTTT	CTSRRAGGPGTDTQYF
TRBJ1-2	NA	16	NA	TRBV4-1	TGCGCCAGCAGCCAAGATCCGAGAGTACGAGACTATGGCTACACCTTC	CASSQDPRVRDYGYTF